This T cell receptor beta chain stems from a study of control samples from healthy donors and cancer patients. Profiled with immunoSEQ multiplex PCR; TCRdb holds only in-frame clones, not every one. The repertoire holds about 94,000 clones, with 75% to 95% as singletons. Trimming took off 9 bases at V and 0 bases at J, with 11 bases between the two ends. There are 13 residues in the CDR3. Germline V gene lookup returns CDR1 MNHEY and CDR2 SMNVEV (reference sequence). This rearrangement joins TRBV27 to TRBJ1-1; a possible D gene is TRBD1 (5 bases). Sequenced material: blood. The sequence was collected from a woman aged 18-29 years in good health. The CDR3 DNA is TGTGCCAGTCAGGGACGCCTGAACACTGAAGCTTTCTTT. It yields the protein CASQGRLNTEAFF.